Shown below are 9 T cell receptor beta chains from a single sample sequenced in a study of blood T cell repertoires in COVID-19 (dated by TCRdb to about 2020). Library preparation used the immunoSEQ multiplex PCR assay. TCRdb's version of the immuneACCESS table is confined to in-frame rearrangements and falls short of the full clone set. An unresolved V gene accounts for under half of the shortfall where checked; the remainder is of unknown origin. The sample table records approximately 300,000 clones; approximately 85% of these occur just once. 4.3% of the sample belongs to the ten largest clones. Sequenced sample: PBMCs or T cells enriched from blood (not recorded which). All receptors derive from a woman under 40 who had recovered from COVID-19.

The CDR3 loop reads CASSQTGQTEAFF. In DNA form, the CDR3 reads TGTGCCAGCAGCCAGACAGGTCAAACTGAAGCTTTCTTT. The chain joins TRBV7-9 to TRBJ1-1, with D perhaps TRBD1 (6 bases). CDR3 size: 13 residues. Per germline, CDR1 SEHNR and CDR2 FQNEAQ (reference sequence). V dropped 5 bases and J dropped 5 bases, with 12 bases sitting between them.

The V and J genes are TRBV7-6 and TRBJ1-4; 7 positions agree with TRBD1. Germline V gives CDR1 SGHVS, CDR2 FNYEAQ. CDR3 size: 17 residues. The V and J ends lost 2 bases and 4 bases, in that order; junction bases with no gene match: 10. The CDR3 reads CASSLPGGTGDNEKLFF. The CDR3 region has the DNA TGTGCCAGCAGCTTACCAGGAGGTACAGGGGATAATGAAAAACTGTTTTTT.

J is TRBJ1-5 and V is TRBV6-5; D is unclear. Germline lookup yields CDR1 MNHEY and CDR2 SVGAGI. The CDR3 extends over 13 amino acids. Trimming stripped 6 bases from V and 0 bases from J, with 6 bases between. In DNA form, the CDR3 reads TGTGCCAGCAGAGAGTATAGCAATCAGCCCCAGCATTTT. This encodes CASREYSNQPQHF.

This chain's CDR3 is CATNERSQGAYEQFF. The CDR3 DNA is TGTGCCACCAATGAAAGGTCACAGGGGGCTTATGAGCAGTTCTTC. The chain recombines TRBV6-1 with TRBJ2-1, with 9 bases fitting TRBD1. Germline CDR1 and CDR2: MNHNS and SASEGT. J was trimmed by 8 bases and V by 10 bases; bases with no gene match: 15. The CDR3 contains 15 residues.

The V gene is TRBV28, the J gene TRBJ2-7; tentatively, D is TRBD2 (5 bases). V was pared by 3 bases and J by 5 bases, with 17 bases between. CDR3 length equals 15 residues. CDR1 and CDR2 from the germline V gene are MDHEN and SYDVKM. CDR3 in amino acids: CASSFPPTGVDEQYF. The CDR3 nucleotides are TGTGCCAGCAGTTTCCCCCCCACCGGGGTTGACGAGCAGTACTTC.

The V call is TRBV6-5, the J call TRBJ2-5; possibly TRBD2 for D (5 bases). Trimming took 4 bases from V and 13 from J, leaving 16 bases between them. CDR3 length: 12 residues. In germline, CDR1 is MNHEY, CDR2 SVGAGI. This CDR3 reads CASSFAGNSPYF. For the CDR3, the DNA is TGTGCCAGCAGTTTCGCCGGGAACTCCCCGTACTTC.

The CDR3 is CASSLAPQGIRNQPQHF. The DNA for the CDR3 is TGTGCCAGCAGCTTAGCGCCACAGGGGATACGGAATCAGCCCCAGCATTTT. The chain employs TRBV7-2 and TRBJ1-5; 7 nucleotides match TRBD1. Losses at the gene ends were 0 bases for V and 4 bases for J; bases not matched to a gene: 9. CDR1 SGHTA and CDR2 FQGNSA come from the germline V gene. This CDR3 is built from 17 residues.

The CDR3 DNA reads TGTGCCAGCAGTTTAGGGAGTGGAAACAATCAGCCCCAGCATTTT. This gives the protein CASSLGSGNNQPQHF. V is TRBV28 and J is TRBJ1-5; no clear D gene. Trimming stripped 2 bases from V and 3 bases from J, with 11 bases between. This CDR3 has 15 residues. From germline, CDR1 is MDHEN and CDR2 SYDVKM.

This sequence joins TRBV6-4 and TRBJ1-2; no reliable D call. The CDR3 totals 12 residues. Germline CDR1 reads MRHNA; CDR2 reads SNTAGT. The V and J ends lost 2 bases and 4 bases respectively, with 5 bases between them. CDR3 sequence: CASSDLSYGYTF. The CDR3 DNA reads TGTGCCAGCAGTGACCTTTCCTATGGCTACACCTTC.